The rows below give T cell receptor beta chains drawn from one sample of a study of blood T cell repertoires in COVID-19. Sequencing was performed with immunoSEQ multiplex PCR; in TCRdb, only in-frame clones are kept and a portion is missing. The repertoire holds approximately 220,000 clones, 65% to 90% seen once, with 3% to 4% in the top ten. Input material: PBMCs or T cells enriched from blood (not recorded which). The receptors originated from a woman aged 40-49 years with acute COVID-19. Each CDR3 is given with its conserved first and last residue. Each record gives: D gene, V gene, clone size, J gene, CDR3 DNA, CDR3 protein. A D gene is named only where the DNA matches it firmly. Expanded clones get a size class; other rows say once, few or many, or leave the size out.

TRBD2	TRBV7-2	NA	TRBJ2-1	TGTGCCAGCAGCTCGAGCGGGGCTAGGGGCAATGAGCAGTTCTTC	CASSSSGARGNEQFF
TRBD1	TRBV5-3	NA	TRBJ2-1	TGTGCCAGAAGCGTAATAGGGGGCGGTTACTCCTACAATGAGCAGTTCTTC	CARSVIGGGYSYNEQFF
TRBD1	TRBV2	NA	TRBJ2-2	TGTGCCAGCAGCCAGGGACAGAGGAACACCGGGGAGCTGTTTTTT	CASSQGQRNTGELFF
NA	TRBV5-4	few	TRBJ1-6	TGTGCCAGCAGCTTCTCAGTGAATTCACCCCTCCACTTT	CASSFSVNSPLHF
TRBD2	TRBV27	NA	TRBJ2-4	TGTGCCAGCAGTTTACGGACAGGACTAGCGGGAGGGGGAAACATTCAGTACTTC	CASSLRTGLAGGGNIQYF
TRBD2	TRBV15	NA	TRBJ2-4	TGTGCCACCAGCAGACCTTCTGGGCTAGCGGGTATTTACATTCAGTACTTC	CATSRPSGLAGIYIQYF
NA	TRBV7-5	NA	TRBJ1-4	TGTGTCAGAAGCACTGACAGTTTATCCGATGAAAAACTGTTTTTT	CVRSTDSLSDEKLFF
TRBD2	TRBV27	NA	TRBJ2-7	TGTGCCAGCAGTTTCACTAGCGGGAGTCGGAACGAGCAGTACTTC	CASSFTSGSRNEQYF
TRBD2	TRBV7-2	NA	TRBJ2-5	TGTGCCAGCAGCCCCCCCGTGGGACTAGCGGGATCCCAGTACTTC	CASSPPVGLAGSQYF
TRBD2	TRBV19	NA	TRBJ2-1	TGTGCCAGTAAACCCGGGACTAGCGGGCTTAATGAGCAGTTCTTC	CASKPGTSGLNEQFF
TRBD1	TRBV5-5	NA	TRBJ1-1	TGTGCCAGCAGCTTCCAGGGGGGGAACACTGAAGCTTTCTTT	CASSFQGGNTEAFF
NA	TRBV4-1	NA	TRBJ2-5	TGCGCCAGCAGCCGTACAGCTTACCAAGAGACCCAGTACTTC	CASSRTAYQETQYF
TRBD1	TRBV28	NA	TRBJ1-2	TGTGCCAGCAACCCCCGGGACAGGGCTTATGGCTACACCTTC	CASNPRDRAYGYTF
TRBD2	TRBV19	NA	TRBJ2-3	TGTGCCAGTAGATCTACTAGCGGGAGAGCTAGGGATACGCAGTATTTT	CASRSTSGRARDTQYF
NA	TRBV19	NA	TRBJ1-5	TGTGCCAGTAGTATGCGGGGGGCGACTCAGCCCCAGCATTTT	CASSMRGATQPQHF
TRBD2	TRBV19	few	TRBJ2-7	TGTGCCACGGGACTAGCGGGAGGGCCCTCCTACGAGCAGTACTTC	CATGLAGGPSYEQYF
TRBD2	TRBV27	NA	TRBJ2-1	TGTGCCAGCAGTTTAATAGCGGGAGGGCGGGATGAGCAGTTCTTC	CASSLIAGGRDEQFF
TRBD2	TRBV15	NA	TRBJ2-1	TGTGCCACCAGCAGAGATATGAGCGGGAGTCGATACAATGAGCAGTTCTTC	CATSRDMSGSRYNEQFF
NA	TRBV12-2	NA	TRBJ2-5	TGTGCAAGTCGCCCCTACGTGGGCGGGGAGCAGAGTGAGACCCAGTACTTC	CASRPYVGGEQSETQYF
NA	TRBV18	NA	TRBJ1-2	TGTGCCAGCTCACCTGAGGGCGACTATGGCTACACCTTC	CASSPEGDYGYTF
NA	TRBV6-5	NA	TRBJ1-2	TGTGCCAGCAGTTCCCGGGGAGGGCTTGGCTACACCTTC	CASSSRGGLGYTF
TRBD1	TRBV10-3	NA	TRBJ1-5	TGTGCCACCCGACAGGGGGATCAGCCCCAGCATTTT	CATRQGDQPQHF
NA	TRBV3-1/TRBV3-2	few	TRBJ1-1	TGTGCCAGCAGAGGGGGCACTGAAGCTTTCTTT	CASRGGTEAFF
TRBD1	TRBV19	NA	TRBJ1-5	TGTGCCAGTCACCTAAGACAGGGAATTAATCAGCCCCAGCATTTT	CASHLRQGINQPQHF
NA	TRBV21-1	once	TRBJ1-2	TGTGCCAGCAGATGCCGGACAGTCCCTACCCTTCGGTATGGCTACACCTTC	CASRCRTVPTLRYGYTF
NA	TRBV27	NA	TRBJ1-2	TGTGCCAGCAGTTGGAAACAGGGATCCTATGGCTACACCTTC	CASSWKQGSYGYTF
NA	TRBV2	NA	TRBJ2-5	TGTGCCAGCAGTGCAGTCAGCGGCGAGACCCAGTACTTC	CASSAVSGETQYF
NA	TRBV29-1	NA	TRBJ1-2	TGCAGCGTTGGGGGAGCATTCAGGAAGGGTTGGGGCTACACCTTC	CSVGGAFRKGWGYTF
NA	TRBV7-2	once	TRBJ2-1	TGTGCCAGCAGTCTCACCGGGAGCGACTACAATGAGCAGTTCTTC	CASSLTGSDYNEQFF
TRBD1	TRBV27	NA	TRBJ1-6	TGTGCCAGCAGTTTCAGACAGGGTTTCTCACCCCTCCACTTT	CASSFRQGFSPLHF
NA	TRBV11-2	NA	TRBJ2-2	TGTGCCAGCACCAAAAGAGGGAGAGGAAACACCGGGGAGCTGTTTTTT	CASTKRGRGNTGELFF
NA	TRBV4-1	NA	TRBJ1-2	TGCGCCAGCAGCCAAGAAGCGGCAGGAGGCGGCTACACCTTC	CASSQEAAGGGYTF
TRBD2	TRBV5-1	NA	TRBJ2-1	TGCGCCAGCACCTGGACTAGCGGGCACAATGAGCAGTTCTTC	CASTWTSGHNEQFF
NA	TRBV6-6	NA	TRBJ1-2	TGTGCCAGCAGTTACTCCCCGTCCCTAGCTAACTATGGCTACACCTTC	CASSYSPSLANYGYTF
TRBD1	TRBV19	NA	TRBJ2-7	TGTGCCAGTCAAAGGACAGGGGGCTTCAGCTCCTACGAGCAGTACTTC	CASQRTGGFSSYEQYF
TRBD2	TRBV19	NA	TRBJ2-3	TGTGCCAGTAGTCCCGCCGGGGGGTTCTACACAGATACGCAGTATTTT	CASSPAGGFYTDTQYF